A single sample gave rise to the 8 T cell receptor beta chains below, sequenced in a study of blood T cell repertoires in COVID-19. Assay: immunoSEQ multiplex PCR; the TCRdb copy retains only in-frame clones and omits some. The repertoire holds 130,000 to 150,000 clones, with about four fifths as singletons. The specimen was peripheral blood. The receptors stem from a woman at least 80 years old with acute or convalescent COVID-19.

The chain links TRBV6-5 to TRBJ2-3; 9 nucleotides match TRBD1. V trimming: 5 bases; J trimming: 2 bases; junction bases outside the gene matches: 2. There are 14 residues in the CDR3. CDR1 and CDR2 (germline): MNHEY, SVGAGI. DNA for the CDR3: TGTGCCAGCAGTACAGGGGGCTTCACAGATACGCAGTATTTT. Its translation is CASSTGGFTDTQYF.

This rearrangement joins TRBV3-1 (or the pseudogene TRBV3-2) to TRBJ1-5; 7 nucleotides line up with TRBD1. V shed 1 base, J shed 5 bases, and the junction held 2 bases outside the gene matches. This CDR3 has 14 residues. Germline CDR1 and CDR2: LGHDT and YNNKEL (reference sequence). Written as DNA, the CDR3 is TGTGCCAGCAGCCAAGGGGACAGATATCAGCCCCAGCATTTT. It codes for CASSQGDRYQPQHF.

V gene TRBV7-2 combines with J gene TRBJ1-2; TRBD1 is a possible D gene (6 bases). The germline CDR1 and CDR2 sequences are SGHTA and FQGNSA. The CDR3 contains 15 residues. Deletions cut 3 bases from V and 3 bases from J, with 14 bases between. The CDR3 DNA reads TGTGCCAGCAGCTTTAGTGACAGGCGCTACTATGGCTACACCTTC. Translating it yields CASSFSDRRYYGYTF. Combining the CDR3 with reference TRBV7-2 and TRBJ1-2 gives the whole variable domain GAGVSQSPSNKVTEKGKDVELRCDPISGHTALYWYRQSLGQGLEFLIYFQGNSAPDKSGLPSDRFSAERTGGSVSTLTIQRTQQEDSAVYLCASSFSDRRYYGYTFGSGTRLTVV.

CDR3 loop: CASRTGTGNEKLFF. CDR3 in DNA: TGTGCCAGCAGGACCGGGACAGGGAATGAAAAACTGTTTTTT. The V call is TRBV11-2, the J call TRBJ1-4; 9 nucleotides agree with TRBD1. Germline V gives CDR1 SGHAT, CDR2 FQNNGV. The ends lost 6 bases at V and 5 bases at J; junction bases unmatched: 4. CDR3 length equals 14 residues.

The chain recombines TRBV5-4 with TRBJ1-2; tentative D call: TRBD1 (6 bases). V was clipped by 4 bases and J by 5 bases, with 9 bases between them. CDR3 length equals 12 residues. Germline lookup yields CDR1 SGHNT and CDR2 YYREEE (reference sequence). CDR3 sequence reads: CASSTGKYGYTF. As DNA, the CDR3 is TGTGCCAGCAGCACAGGGAAATATGGCTACACCTTC.

The J gene is TRBJ2-3, the V gene TRBV7-3, with D unresolved. There are 12 residues in the CDR3. V lost 2 bases and J 3 bases, leaving 3 bases between the germline ends. The germline CDR1 and CDR2 sequences are SGHTA and FQGTGA. As DNA, the CDR3 is TGTGCCAGCAGCTTACAAACAGATACGCAGTATTTT. Translating it yields CASSLQTDTQYF.

The V call is TRBV6-6, the J call TRBJ2-7; TRBD1 aligns across 10 bases. Germline assignment: CDR1 MNHNY and CDR2 SVGAGI (reference sequence). This CDR3 region has 14 residues. The V gene end was trimmed by 6 bases and the J gene end by 2 bases; junction bases not matched to a gene: 4. Here the CDR3 DNA reads TGTGCCAGCAGAACCGGGACAGGGGCCTACGAGCAGTACTTC. Translating gives CASRTGTGAYEQYF.

The chain combines TRBV4-1 with TRBJ1-2; 8 bases are a match to TRBD1. Germline trimming cut 2 bases from V and 5 bases from J; bases unmatched to any gene: 7. CDR1 MGHRA and CDR2 YSYEKL come from the germline V gene. The CDR3 sequence is 15 residues long. CDR3 sequence reads: CASSQNPGQGYGYTF. CDR3 DNA: TGCGCCAGCAGCCAAAACCCTGGACAGGGATATGGCTACACCTTC.